This T cell receptor (beta chain) was observed in a study of CD8 T cells in ankylosing spondylitis. TCRdb ran MiXCR on the 5' RACE reads and lists one entry per CDR3 protein. This sample carries 200,000 or so distinct CDR3 sequences, about 20% of them seen once, and the ten largest clones take around 4%. V lost 9 bases to trimming and J lost 4 bases; unmatched junction nucleotides: 7. Germline V CDR1 and CDR2: SGHTA, FQGTGA. The CDR3 spans 16 residues. Turning to this clonotype: The antigen remains unidentified.

Findings and limits, study-wide: Reports say disease-linked clones showed up significantly more in matched ankylosing spondylitis synovial fluid. What appeared characteristic of ankylosing spondylitis blood was a TCR beta motif of eight highly homologous variants.

Material: blood, either unsorted or a sorted T cell fraction (not recorded which). The rearrangement links TRBV7-3 to TRBJ2-6; 12 nucleotides align to TRBD2. The TCR sequence derives from a male donor under 35 with ankylosing spondylitis or in good health (not recorded which). For the CDR3, the DNA is TGTGCCAGTGCTAGCGGGAGGGCCTCGGGGGCCAACGTCCTGACTTTC. Translated, it gives CASASGRASGANVLTF.